This entry lists 24 T cell receptor beta chains sequenced from one sample in a study of CD8 T cells in Susac syndrome. Random hexamers primed reverse transcription of about 0.45 to 1 ug RNA. TCRdb itself ran the immunoSEQ multiplex PCR reads through MiXCR, one entry per CDR3 protein. The sample has some 200,000 distinct CDR3 sequences, approximately 95% seen once; the top ten hold less than 0.095%. The sample taken for sequencing was CD4+ T cells from PBMCs. Receptors originate from a human donor with multiple sclerosis.

The chain uses TRBV7-2 and TRBJ2-7, with 11 bases aligning to TRBD2. Trimming cost V 2 bases and J 5 bases; bases outside gene matches: 5. Germline loops: CDR1 SGHTA, CDR2 FQGNSA. The CDR3 totals 15 residues. This CDR3 is CASSLWGTSGNEQYF. CDR3 nucleotide sequence: TGTGCCAGCAGCTTATGGGGGACTAGCGGCAACGAGCAGTACTTC.

V usage is TRBV29-1 and J usage is TRBJ2-6, with D possibly being TRBD1 (6 bases). The CDR3 runs 13 residues. Germline V gives CDR1 SQVTM, CDR2 ANQGSEA. CDR3: CSANQGGANVLTF. The CDR3 nucleotides are TGCAGTGCCAACCAGGGGGGGGCCAACGTCCTGACTTTC.

This clonotype was recorded only once. The V gene is TRBV11-2, the J gene TRBJ1-2; TRBD1 agrees at 11 bases. CDR3 length: 16 amino acids. Germline assignment: CDR1 SGHAT and CDR2 FQNNGV. V lost 6 bases and J lost 5; bases outside the gene matches: 11. The CDR3 DNA sequence: TGTGCCAGCAGTCGGACAGGGGGCAGAGCTAGTTATGGCTACACCTTC. Protein sequence: CASSRTGGRASYGYTF. Using reference TRBV11-2 and TRBJ1-2 for the parts outside the CDR3, the full variable domain is EAGVAQSPRYKIIEKRQSVAFWCNPISGHATLYWYQQILGQGPKLLIQFQNNGVVDDSQLPKDRFSAERLKGVDSTLKIQPAKLEDSAVYLCASSRTGGRASYGYTFGSGTRLTVV.

CDR3 sequence: CASSPQPYGYTF. The CDR3 coding sequence is TGTGCCAGCAGCCCCCAGCCCTATGGCTACACCTTC. This sequence joins TRBV9 and TRBJ1-2; no definite D call. Per the germline V gene, CDR1 is SGDLS and CDR2 is YYNGEE. The ends were cut back, 4 bases at V and 4 bases at J, with 8 bases in the middle. This CDR3 has 12 residues.

The chain recombines TRBV20-1 with TRBJ1-4; D is perhaps TRBD1 (6 bases). The V end lost 5 bases, the J end lost 7 bases, and 14 bases lay between the germline ends. Germline V CDR1 and CDR2: DFQATT, SNEGSKA (reference sequence). The CDR3 has 13 amino acids. Here the CDR3 DNA reads TGCAGTGCTCAACAGGGAATGAGTGAAAAACTGTTTTTT. This gives the protein CSAQQGMSEKLFF.

This chain uses TRBV20-1 with TRBJ1-1, with D unresolved. CDR1 is DFQATT, CDR2 SNEGSKA, per germline (reference sequence). Trimming removed 6 bases at V and 5 bases at J, with 13 bases between. The CDR3 contains 12 residues. CDR3 nucleotides: TGCAGTGCCTACCTTTCCGGAACTGAAGCTTTCTTT. Its translation is CSAYLSGTEAFF.

J is TRBJ2-5 and V is TRBV4-1; 7 bases agree with TRBD1. Germline assignment: CDR1 MGHRA and CDR2 YSYEKL. The trim removed 1 base at V and 6 bases at J, leaving 8 bases unmatched. The CDR3 sequence is 15 residues long. The CDR3 protein is CASSQVGTGAKTQYF. The CDR3 nucleotides read TGCGCCAGCAGCCAAGTGGGCACAGGGGCAAAGACCCAGTACTTC.

The chain has TRBV7-9 and TRBJ1-2, with unresolved D. Germline values: CDR1 SEHNR, CDR2 FQNEAQ (reference sequence). This CDR3 has 12 amino acids. V was pared by 5 bases and J by 8 bases, with 12 bases between. CDR3 bases: TGTGCCAGCAGCCCTGAAGGATTAGGCTACACCTTC. It translates to CASSPEGLGYTF. The full variable domain, rest sourced from reference TRBV7-9 and TRBJ1-2, is DTGVSQNPRHKITKRGQNVTFRCDPISEHNRLYWYRQTLGQGPEFLTYFQNEAQLEKSRLLSDRFSAERPKGSFSTLEIQRTEQGDSAMYLCASSPEGLGYTFGSGTRLTVV.

The J gene is TRBJ2-1, the V gene TRBV28; D remains unclear. The CDR3 totals 12 residues. The germline V and J ends were trimmed by 4 bases and 8 bases, with 9 bases remaining between them. Germline loops: CDR1 MDHEN, CDR2 SYDVKM. The CDR3 region is CASSSGLDEQFF. For the CDR3, the DNA is TGTGCCAGCAGTTCCGGCCTCGATGAGCAGTTCTTC.

J is TRBJ2-1 and V is TRBV7-8; D gene unclear. Trimming shortened V by 5 bases and J by 6 bases, and 14 bases separated the two germline ends. Germline CDR1 SGHVS, CDR2 FQNEAQ. The CDR3 consists of 14 residues. The CDR3 reads CASSLLRPGNEQFF. CDR3 nucleotides: TGTGCCAGCAGCCTATTACGTCCGGGCAATGAGCAGTTCTTC.

The J gene is TRBJ2-7, the V gene TRBV29-1; D gene uncertain. The CDR3 spans 12 residues. The germline gives CDR1 SQVTM, CDR2 ANQGSEA. V lost 7 bases to trimming and J lost 1 base, with 11 bases between them. CDR3 residues: CSAAWTSYEQYF. For the CDR3, the DNA is TGCAGCGCCGCTTGGACGTCCTACGAGCAGTACTTC.

The V gene is TRBV6-5, the J gene TRBJ2-5, with D hard to call. This CDR3 has 13 residues. In germline, CDR1 is MNHEY, CDR2 SVGAGI. Trimming stripped 8 bases from V and 4 bases from J, with 14 bases between. The DNA for the CDR3 is TGTGCCAGCGGCAGACCGAGAAGAGAGACCCAGTACTTC. It encodes CASGRPRRETQYF.

The chain is built from TRBV3-1 and TRBJ1-5, with D hard to call. Looked up from germline, CDR1 is LGHDT and CDR2 is YNNKEL (reference sequence). The V end lost 3 bases, the J end lost 3 bases, and 18 bases lay between the germline ends. This CDR3 region has 17 residues. In DNA form, the CDR3 reads TGTGCCAGCAGCCAGAGTAGCCCCCGACCCCACAATCAGCCCCAGCATTTT. Encoded protein: CASSQSSPRPHNQPQHF.

The CDR3 DNA follows: TGTGCCAGCAGCTTTACGGCAGGGGCCCACTATGGCTACACCTTC. Translated: CASSFTAGAHYGYTF. The rearrangement links TRBV7-9 to TRBJ1-2; a weak D match, TRBD1 (6 bases). Germline V gives CDR1 SEHNR, CDR2 FQNEAQ (reference sequence). The CDR3 has 15 amino acids. The V end lost 3 bases, the J end lost 3 bases, and 14 bases lay between the germline ends.

The chain uses TRBV4-1 and TRBJ2-7, with 11 bases matching TRBD2. Losses at the gene ends were 4 bases for V and 2 bases for J; bases not matched to a gene: 4. The CDR3 length is 15 residues. Germline-derived CDR1 and CDR2 are MGHRA and YSYEKL. The CDR3 sequence is CASSLRLAGTYEQYF. The CDR3 DNA is TGCGCCAGCAGCCTACGACTAGCGGGAACCTACGAGCAGTACTTC.

This clonotype was observed a single time. The chain couples TRBV3-1 to TRBJ2-5; D not certain. V lost 1 base and J 2 bases, leaving 14 bases between the germline ends. This CDR3 region has 16 residues. Per the germline V gene, CDR1 is LGHDT and CDR2 is YNNKEL (reference sequence). The CDR3 here is CASSQGSSILQETQYF. The CDR3 region has the DNA TGTGCCAGCAGCCAAGGGTCGTCAATCCTTCAAGAGACCCAGTACTTC.

This clonotype was observed once. The rearrangement links TRBV29-1 to TRBJ2-1, with D unresolved. The CDR3 runs to 10 residues. V was trimmed by 4 bases and J by 7 bases, leaving 5 bases between them. Germline V lookup: CDR1 SQVTM, CDR2 ANQGSEA. CDR3 amino acids: CSVVRNEQFF. The CDR3, as DNA: TGCAGCGTTGTCCGGAATGAGCAGTTCTTC.

The chain has TRBV30 and TRBJ1-5; TRBD1 is a possible D gene (6 bases). CDR1 and CDR2 from the germline V gene are GTSNPN and SVGIG (reference sequence). The V gene lost 8 bases and the J gene lost 5 bases, with 19 bases spanning the gap. This CDR3 comprises 14 residues. The CDR3 nucleotides are TGTGCCGCGGATACAGGGAGACTCGATCAGCCCCAGCATTTT. Its translation: CAADTGRLDQPQHF.

This clonotype was seen a single time. This chain uses TRBV6-5 with TRBJ2-1; 13 bases map to TRBD2. This CDR3 is 14 amino acids long. J lost 8 bases, V lost 6 bases, and 4 bases had no gene match. CDR1 and CDR2 (germline): MNHEY, SVGAGI. As DNA, the CDR3 is TGTGCCAGCAGCTACGGACTAGCGGGAGATGAGCAGTTCTTC. Its translation: CASSYGLAGDEQFF.

The J gene is TRBJ2-5, the V gene TRBV5-6; possibly TRBD1 or TRBD2 for D (5 bases each). V dropped 2 bases and J dropped 4 bases, with 9 bases sitting between them. The germline gives CDR1 SGHDT, CDR2 YYEEEE. The CDR3 loop spans 13 amino acids. The CDR3 sequence: CASSFGTIETQYF. The CDR3 DNA sequence: TGTGCCAGCAGCTTCGGGACGATAGAGACCCAGTACTTC.

The gene calls are TRBV12-3 or TRBV12-4 and TRBJ2-7, with unresolved D. The CDR3 is 14 residues long. V was shortened by 4 bases and J by 2 bases, with 12 bases between the two germline ends. The CDR3 nucleotides are TGTGCCAGCAGTTGGGTAGGTTCGGCCTACGAGCAGTACTTC. Its protein product is CASSWVGSAYEQYF.

The rearrangement joins TRBV28 to TRBJ2-5, with D possibly matching TRBD1 (5 bases). V gave up 10 bases and J gave up 2 bases, with 11 bases separating them. Germline CDR1 and CDR2: MDHEN and SYDVKM. The CDR3 runs 12 residues. The CDR3 protein is CATSTAQETQYF. Written as DNA, the CDR3 is TGTGCCACTTCGACAGCTCAAGAGACCCAGTACTTC.

The chain's CDR3 is CATRTSGHDTQYF. CDR3 sequence (DNA): TGTGCCACCCGGACTAGCGGGCATGATACGCAGTATTTT. The V gene is TRBV27, the J gene TRBJ2-3, with TRBD2 identical over 11 bases. This CDR3 comprises 13 residues. The V gene's germline CDR1 is MNHEY and CDR2 SMNVEV (reference sequence). V gave up 10 bases and J gave up 6 bases; unmatched junction bases: 6.

The chain employs TRBV30 and TRBJ2-3; D ambiguous. The ends were cut back, 4 bases at V and 8 bases at J, with 19 bases in the middle. CDR1 is GTSNPN, CDR2 SVGIG, per germline (reference sequence). The CDR3 is 14 amino acids. The CDR3 loop reads CAWITAPGGVTQYF. The CDR3 DNA reads TGTGCCTGGATTACGGCTCCCGGCGGCGTTACGCAGTATTTT.